This T cell receptor (beta chain) was retrieved from a study of technical replicates of blood from a few donors. The CDR3 consists of 13 residues. V gave up 5 bases and J gave up 5 bases, with 10 bases separating them. Per germline, CDR1 KGHSH and CDR2 LQKENI. Profiled with immunoSEQ multiplex PCR; TCRdb holds only in-frame clones, not every one. The sample carries roughly 65,000 clones, over 70% recorded once. The specimen was PBMCs. The V gene is TRBV18, the J gene TRBJ2-1, with unresolved D. This TCR was sampled from a human donor in good health. Some clones in this sample may be carry-over from other donors' samples. The CDR3 loop reads CASSSQFDNEQFF. The CDR3, as DNA: TGTGCCAGCTCATCCCAGTTCGACAATGAGCAGTTCTTC.